This T cell receptor (beta chain) was sequenced for a study of blood T cell repertoires in COVID-19. On the study more broadly: The study drew acute and convalescent COVID-19 samples from the United States, Italy and Spain.

TCRdb keeps only in-frame clones here, not all; method: immunoSEQ multiplex PCR. The sample contains approximately 270,000 clones, 70% to 90% of which appear only once. V was pared by 5 bases and J by 8 bases, with 8 bases of the junction left unmatched. Germline CDR1 is ENHRY and CDR2 is SYGVKD. There are 15 residues in the CDR3. The V gene is TRBV10-3, the J gene TRBJ2-1, with 11 bases identical to TRBD2. The sequenced sample was PBMCs or T cells enriched from blood (not recorded which). The clonotype comes from a middle-aged man who had recovered from COVID-19. As DNA, the CDR3 is TGTGCCATCAGTCCGACTAGCGGGATAGGGGATGAGCAGTTCTTC. Translation gives CAISPTSGIGDEQFF.